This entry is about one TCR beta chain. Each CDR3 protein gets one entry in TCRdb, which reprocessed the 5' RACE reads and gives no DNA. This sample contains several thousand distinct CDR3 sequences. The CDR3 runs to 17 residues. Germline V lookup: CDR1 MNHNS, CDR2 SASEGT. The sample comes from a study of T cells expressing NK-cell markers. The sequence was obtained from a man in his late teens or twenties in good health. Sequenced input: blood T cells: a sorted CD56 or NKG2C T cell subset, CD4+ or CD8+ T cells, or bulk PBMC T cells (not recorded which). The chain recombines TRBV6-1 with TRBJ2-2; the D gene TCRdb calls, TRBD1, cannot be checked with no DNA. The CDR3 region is CASSTQPGTGAVGELFF.